What follows are 8 T cell receptor beta chains derived from one specimen sequenced in a study of blood T cell repertoires in COVID-19. Data came from immunoSEQ multiplex PCR; TCRdb stores just in-frame clones and leaves some out. The sample has over 150,000 clones, 75% to 90% seen once; the top ten hold about 7%. Sequenced sample: peripheral blood. Receptors originate from a woman aged 40 to 50 with COVID-19, enrolled during active disease.

The chain couples TRBV15 to TRBJ2-2, with 11 bases lining up with TRBD1. In germline, CDR1 is LNHNV, CDR2 YYDKDF (reference sequence). V gave up 1 base and J gave up 5 bases; unmatched junction bases: 6. This CDR3 region has 17 residues. The DNA of the CDR3 is TGTGCCACCAGCAGAGGCTGGGGGACAGGGGGAACCGGGGAGCTGTTTTTT. Its protein is CATSRGWGTGGTGELFF.

This clone occurred a few times. The chain links TRBV6-5 to TRBJ1-3, with TRBD1 identical over 7 bases. Germline V gene sequence: CDR1 MNHEY, CDR2 SVGAGI. V shed 10 bases, J shed 4 bases, and the junction held 7 bases outside the gene matches. This CDR3 region has 13 residues. This CDR3 reads CATSGTEGNTIYF. CDR3 sequence (DNA): TGTGCCACCTCCGGGACAGAAGGAAACACCATATATTTT.

V is TRBV11-1 and J is TRBJ1-1; a weak D match, TRBD1 (6 bases). V gave up 5 bases and J gave up 5 bases, with 9 bases separating them. The CDR3 has 12 residues. Per the germline V gene, CDR1 is SGHAT and CDR2 is FQDESV (reference sequence). This chain's CDR3 is CASSVQGTEAFF. In nucleotides, the CDR3 is TGTGCCAGCAGCGTTCAGGGGACTGAAGCTTTCTTT.

Concerning this clone itself: Its ends do not fully match the called genes, so a read error is possible. The gene calls are TRBV20-1 and TRBJ2-7, with TRBD2 as a possible D gene (7 bases). The length of the CDR3 is 10 residues. CDR1 DFQATT and CDR2 SNEGSKA come from the germline V gene (reference sequence). The CDR3 loop is CRGGLHEQYF. The CDR3, as DNA: TGTAGGGGGGGGCTCCACGAGCAGTACTTC.

The V and J genes are TRBV4-1 and TRBJ2-7; TRBD2 is a possible D gene (6 bases). V gave up 1 base and J gave up 1 base, with 14 bases separating them. This CDR3 is 16 amino acids long. Per germline, CDR1 MGHRA and CDR2 YSYEKL. CDR3 sequence: CASSQVGGLTSYEQYF. In DNA, the CDR3 is TGCGCCAGCAGCCAAGTTGGAGGACTAACATCCTACGAGCAGTACTTC.

The V call is TRBV12-5, the J call TRBJ1-2; the D gene is possibly TRBD1 (5 bases). With 0 bases removed from V and 4 bases from J, the gap between germline ends came to 6 bases. CDR3 length: 13 amino acids. Germline assignment: CDR1 LGHNT and CDR2 FRNRAP. The CDR3 coding sequence is TGTGCTAGTGGTTTGGTAGGGGTCTATGGCTACACCTTC. This encodes CASGLVGVYGYTF. Based on the CDR3 plus reference TRBV12-5 and TRBJ1-2, the full variable domain is DARVTQTPRHKVTEMGQEVTMRCQPILGHNTVFWYRQTMMQGLELLAYFRNRAPLDDSGMPKDRFSAEMPDATLATLKIQPSEPRDSAVYFCASGLVGVYGYTFGSGTRLTVV.

V gene TRBV5-1 combines with J gene TRBJ2-7; 8 nucleotides align to TRBD1. The V segment lost 3 bases and the J segment 0 bases; nucleotides outside the gene matches: 5. This CDR3 region has 15 residues. Per germline, CDR1 SGHRS and CDR2 YFSETQ. The CDR3 region is CASSSGTGSSYEQYF. The CDR3 nucleotides read TGCGCCAGCAGCTCCGGGACAGGCAGCTCCTACGAGCAGTACTTC.

J is TRBJ2-3 and V is TRBV10-3; TRBD1 agrees at 9 bases. This CDR3 has 14 residues. Germline CDR1 is ENHRY and CDR2 is SYGVKD. V trimming: 10 bases; J trimming: 2 bases; junction bases outside the gene matches: 7. CDR3 sequence reads: CATGQGPYTDTQYF. The CDR3, as DNA: TGTGCCACCGGACAGGGGCCCTACACAGATACGCAGTATTTT.